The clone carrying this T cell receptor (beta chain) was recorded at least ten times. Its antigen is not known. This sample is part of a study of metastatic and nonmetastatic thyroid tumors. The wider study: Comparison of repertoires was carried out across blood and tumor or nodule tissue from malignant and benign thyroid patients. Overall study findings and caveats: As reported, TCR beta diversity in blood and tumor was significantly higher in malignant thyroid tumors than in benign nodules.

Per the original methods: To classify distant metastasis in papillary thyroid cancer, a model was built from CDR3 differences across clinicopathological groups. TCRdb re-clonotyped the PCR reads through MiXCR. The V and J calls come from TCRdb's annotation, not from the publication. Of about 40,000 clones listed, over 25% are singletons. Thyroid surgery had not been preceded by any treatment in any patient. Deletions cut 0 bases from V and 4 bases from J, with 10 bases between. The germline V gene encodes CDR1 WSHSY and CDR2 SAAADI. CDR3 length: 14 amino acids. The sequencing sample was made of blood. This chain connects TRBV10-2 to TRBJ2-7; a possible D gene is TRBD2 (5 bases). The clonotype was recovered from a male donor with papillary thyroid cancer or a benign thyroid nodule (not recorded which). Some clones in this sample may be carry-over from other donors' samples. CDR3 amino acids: CASSESPDLYEQYF. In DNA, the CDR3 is TGCGCCAGCAGTGAGTCACCGGACTTATACGAGCAGTACTTC.